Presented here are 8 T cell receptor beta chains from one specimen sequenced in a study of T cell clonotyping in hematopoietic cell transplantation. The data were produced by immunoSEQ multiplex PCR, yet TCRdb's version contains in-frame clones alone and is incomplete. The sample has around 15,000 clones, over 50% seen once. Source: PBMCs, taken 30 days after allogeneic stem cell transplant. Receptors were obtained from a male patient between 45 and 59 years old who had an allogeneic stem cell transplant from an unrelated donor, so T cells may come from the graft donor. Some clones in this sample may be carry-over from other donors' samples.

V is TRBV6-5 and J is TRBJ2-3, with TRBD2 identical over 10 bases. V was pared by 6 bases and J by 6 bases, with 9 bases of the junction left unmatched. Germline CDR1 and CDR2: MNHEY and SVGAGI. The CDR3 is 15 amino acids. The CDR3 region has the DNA TGTGCCAGCAGAAAGCGGGAGGGCCTTTTCGATACGCAGTATTTT. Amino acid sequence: CASRKREGLFDTQYF.

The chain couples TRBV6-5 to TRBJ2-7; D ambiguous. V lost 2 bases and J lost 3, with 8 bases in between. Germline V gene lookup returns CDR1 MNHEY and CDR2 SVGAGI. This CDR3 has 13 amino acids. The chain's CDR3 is CASSYAQFYEQYF. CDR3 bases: TGTGCCAGCAGTTACGCCCAATTCTACGAGCAGTACTTC.

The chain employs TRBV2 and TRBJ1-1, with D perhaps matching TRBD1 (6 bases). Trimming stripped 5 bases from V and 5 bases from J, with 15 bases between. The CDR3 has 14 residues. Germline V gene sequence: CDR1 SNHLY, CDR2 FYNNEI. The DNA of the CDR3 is TGTGCCAGCAGTCCAGGGGCTGGAATAACTGAAGCTTTCTTT. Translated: CASSPGAGITEAFF.

CDR3 nucleotide sequence: TGTGCCAGCAGTTACTTGGGCACCGGGGAGCTGTTTTTT. It encodes CASSYLGTGELFF. The chain employs TRBV6-6 and TRBJ2-2; the D is unclear. CDR3 length equals 13 residues. Germline CDR1 reads MNHNY; CDR2 reads SVGAGI (reference sequence). Trimming removed 1 base at V and 4 bases at J, with 4 bases between.

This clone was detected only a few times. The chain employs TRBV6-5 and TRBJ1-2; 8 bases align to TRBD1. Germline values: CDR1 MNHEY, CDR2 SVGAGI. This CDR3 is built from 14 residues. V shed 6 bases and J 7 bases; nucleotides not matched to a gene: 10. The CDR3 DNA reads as TGTGCCAGCAGAGGAGGACAGGGAGGGGTTGGCTACACCTTC. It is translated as CASRGGQGGVGYTF.

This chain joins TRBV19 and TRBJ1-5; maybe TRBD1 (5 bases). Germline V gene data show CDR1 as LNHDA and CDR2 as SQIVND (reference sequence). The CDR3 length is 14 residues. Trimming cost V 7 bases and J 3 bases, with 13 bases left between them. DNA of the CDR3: TGTGCCAGTAACCCGCCGGGGCCCAATCAGCCCCAGCATTTT. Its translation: CASNPPGPNQPQHF.

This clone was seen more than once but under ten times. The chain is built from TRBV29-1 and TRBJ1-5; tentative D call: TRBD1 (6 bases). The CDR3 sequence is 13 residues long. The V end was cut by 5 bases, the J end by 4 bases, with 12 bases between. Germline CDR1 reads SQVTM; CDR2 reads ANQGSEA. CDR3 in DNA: TGCAGCGTTCGGGGGGACAAGAATCAGCCCCAGCATTTT. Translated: CSVRGDKNQPQHF.

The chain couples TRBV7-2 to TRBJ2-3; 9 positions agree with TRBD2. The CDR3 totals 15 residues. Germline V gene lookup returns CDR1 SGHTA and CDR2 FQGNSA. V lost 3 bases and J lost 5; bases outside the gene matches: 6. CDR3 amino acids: CASSLREGGRDTQYF. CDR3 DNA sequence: TGTGCCAGCAGCTTGCGGGAGGGCGGGAGAGATACGCAGTATTTT.